Following are 18 T cell receptor beta chains from one sample sequenced in a study of tumor-infiltrating lymphocytes in localized non-small cell lung cancer. Sequencing used immunoSEQ multiplex PCR; TCRdb keeps in-frame clones, though not all of them. The repertoire has about 23,000 clones, roughly 73% of them found once; the top ten carry over 6%. Source material: lung tumor tissue. The receptors derive from a human donor with non-small cell lung cancer.

This clone was observed once. The chain links TRBV6-5 to TRBJ2-3; TRBD2 matches 7 bases. The CDR3 is 15 residues long. Germline CDR1 is MNHEY and CDR2 is SVGAGI. J gave up 5 bases and V 2 bases, and 7 bases lay outside the gene matches. DNA of the CDR3: TGTGCCAGCAGTTACCGGAAAGGGAGGGGAGATACGCAGTATTTT. Protein product: CASSYRKGRGDTQYF.

The V call is TRBV4-1, the J call TRBJ1-5; D is ambiguous. Germline assignment: CDR1 MGHRA and CDR2 YSYEKL. V was cut by 0 bases and J by 0 bases, with 12 bases left in between. This CDR3 is built from 17 residues. CDR3 sequence reads: CASSQDRTGLSNQPQHF. DNA for the CDR3: TGCGCCAGCAGCCAAGATCGAACGGGCCTTAGCAATCAGCCCCAGCATTTT.

The genes are TRBV5-6 and TRBJ2-7; no reliable D call. Germline V gene data show CDR1 as SGHDT and CDR2 as YYEEEE. The length of the CDR3 is 15 residues. Between the trimmed V and J ends, which lost 2 bases and 3 bases, there was a span of 15 bases. The CDR3 DNA follows: TGTGCCAGCAGCTTTATTTCGGCAGCTAACTACGAGCAGTACTTC. Protein product: CASSFISAANYEQYF.

About this clone itself: The junction departs from the called germline gene at one end, perhaps through a read error. CDR3 amino acids: CASSELGQGHF. The CDR3 nucleotides are TGTGCCAGCAGTGAATTGGGACAGGGGCACTTC. The chain uses TRBV6-1 and TRBJ2-7, with 10 bases aligning to TRBD1. The CDR3 spans 11 residues. Germline V gene sequence: CDR1 MNHNS, CDR2 SASEGT.

This clone was found once. The rearrangement uses TRBV5-1 and TRBJ2-1; 10 bases fit TRBD2. J lost 9 bases, V lost 4 bases, and 10 bases had no gene match. CDR1 and CDR2 (germline): SGHRS, YFSETQ. The CDR3 is made up of 15 amino acids. The chain's CDR3 is CASSPGAGGPGEQFF. The CDR3 coding sequence is TGCGCCAGCAGCCCCGGAGCGGGGGGGCCTGGTGAGCAGTTCTTC.

This rearrangement joins TRBV5-1 to TRBJ1-2; D unclear. There are 14 residues in the CDR3. CDR1 is SGHRS, CDR2 YFSETQ, per germline. Trimming shortened V by 4 bases and J by 6 bases, and 16 bases separated the two germline ends. CDR3 sequence: CASSATTGEDGYTF. The CDR3 bases are TGCGCCAGCAGCGCGACTACGGGAGAGGATGGCTACACCTTC.

Remarks on this clone: One end of the junction fails to match germline, which may point to a read error. This chain's CDR3 is CASSLAVLAGVLLVF. Written as DNA, the CDR3 is TGTGCCAGCAGCTTAGCAGTCCTAGCGGGGGTTCTTTTAGTCTTC. The V gene is TRBV7-2, the J gene TRBJ2-1; 10 bases line up with TRBD2. Germline CDR1 and CDR2: SGHTA and FQGNSA. CDR3 length equals 15 residues.

J is TRBJ2-2 and V is TRBV14, with unresolved D. The V and J ends lost 4 bases and 7 bases respectively, with 10 bases between them. CDR3 size: 13 residues. The germline gives CDR1 SGHDN, CDR2 FVKESK. CDR3 in DNA: TGTGCCAGCAGCCGACAATTTGACGGGGAGCTGTTTTTT. Its translation: CASSRQFDGELFF.

The rearrangement uses TRBV15 and TRBJ1-1, with D uncertain. This CDR3 has 12 amino acids. The germline gives CDR1 LNHNV, CDR2 YYDKDF (reference sequence). With 0 bases removed from V and 5 bases from J, the gap between germline ends came to 4 bases. The CDR3 spells CATSRDVTEAFF. Here the CDR3 DNA reads TGTGCCACCAGCAGAGATGTAACTGAAGCTTTCTTT.

The gene calls are TRBV7-2 and TRBJ2-3; unclear D gene. The CDR3 spans 13 residues. V lost 5 bases, J lost 11 bases, and 17 bases lay in between. CDR1 SGHTA and CDR2 FQGNSA come from the germline V gene. CDR3 nucleotides: TGTGCCAGCAGCCATAGGTACGAGATCGTGCAGTATTTT. Its translation is CASSHRYEIVQYF.

The chain employs TRBV5-6 and TRBJ2-2, with TRBD1 matching over 9 bases. The CDR3 length is 15 residues. CDR1 SGHDT and CDR2 YYEEEE come from the germline V gene. The ends lost 4 bases at V and 5 bases at J; junction bases unmatched: 6. The CDR3 region has the DNA TGTGCCAGCAGCCCACAGGGGGCTAGGACCGGGGAGCTGTTTTTT. This encodes CASSPQGARTGELFF. Looking up the rest from reference TRBV5-6 and TRBJ2-2 gives the full variable domain: DAGVTQSPTHLIKTRGQQVTLRCSPKSGHDTVSWYQQALGQGPQFIFQYYEEEERQRGNFPDRFSGHQFPNYSSELNVNALLLGDSALYLCASSPQGARTGELFFGEGSRLTVL.

This clone was found a few times. The J gene is TRBJ1-1, the V gene TRBV5-1; maybe TRBD1 (5 bases). The CDR3 is made up of 14 amino acids. Per germline, CDR1 SGHRS and CDR2 YFSETQ. Trimming left V 4 bases short and J 10 bases short, with 20 bases between. The CDR3 DNA follows: TGCGCCAGCAGCGGGGGGGATTTCCTTAATGGAGCTTTCTTT. Protein product: CASSGGDFLNGAFF.

The chain has TRBV7-2 and TRBJ2-2; 7 bases are a match to TRBD1. Germline V gives CDR1 SGHTA, CDR2 FQGNSA. The CDR3 is 12 residues long. V trimming: 7 bases; J trimming: 9 bases; junction bases outside the gene matches: 5. Here the CDR3 DNA reads TGTGCCAGCAAACAGGGGCTCAGGGAGCTGTTTTTT. Its protein is CASKQGLRELFF. The full variable domain, with the rest looked up from reference TRBV7-2 and TRBJ2-2, is GAGVSQSPSNKVTEKGKDVELRCDPISGHTALYWYRQSLGQGLEFLIYFQGNSAPDKSGLPSDRFSAERTGGSVSTLTIQRTQQEDSAVYLCASKQGLRELFFGEGSRLTVL.

The chain links TRBV9 to TRBJ2-3; TRBD1 matches 12 bases. CDR1 SGDLS and CDR2 YYNGEE come from the germline V gene. After removal of 5 bases from V and 6 bases from J, the junction contained 7 bases not matched to a gene. CDR3 size: 15 residues. CDR3 coding DNA: TGTGCCAGCAGTCAGGGGGGACAGGGGGCTGATACGCAGTATTTT. Protein sequence: CASSQGGQGADTQYF.

This clone has just a few counts. A read error may produce the germline difference seen at one junction end. V is TRBV6-5 and J is TRBJ1-3; perhaps TRBD1 as D (5 bases). Germline lookup yields CDR1 MNHEY and CDR2 SVGAGI. The CDR3 consists of 12 residues. The CDR3 bases are TGTGCCAGCAGTTCAATCACGGGACCCGCAAAGTTT. Its translation: CASSSITGPAKF.

The chain is built from TRBV7-2 and TRBJ2-3, with 8 bases matching TRBD2. CDR1 SGHTA and CDR2 FQGNSA come from the germline V gene. The CDR3 runs 17 residues. V lost 6 bases and J lost 1; bases outside the gene matches: 12. The CDR3 nucleotides are TGTGCCAGCAGTTACTACAAAAGCGGGAGACGCACAGATACGCAGTATTTT. The encoded protein is CASSYYKSGRRTDTQYF.

The chain couples TRBV5-8 to TRBJ1-2, with 7 bases that match TRBD1. The trim removed 1 base at V and 6 bases at J, leaving 9 bases unmatched. The germline V gene has CDR1 SGHTS and CDR2 YDEGEE. CDR3 length: 15 residues. The CDR3 sequence: CASSLRDSWGHGYTF. The CDR3, as DNA: TGTGCCAGCAGCTTGAGGGACAGTTGGGGGCATGGCTACACCTTC. The whole variable domain, filled in from reference TRBV5-8 and TRBJ1-2, reads EAGVTQSPTHLIKTRGQQATLRCSPISGHTSVYWYQQALGLGLQFLLWYDEGEERNRGNFPPRFSGRQFPNYSSELNVNALELEDSALYLCASSLRDSWGHGYTFGSGTRLTVV.

This clone appeared a few times. The chain employs TRBV2 and TRBJ2-4; the match to TRBD1 covers 9 bases. The CDR3 is 14 residues long. Unmatched junction bases numbered 3, after V lost 4 bases and J lost 5 bases. CDR1 is SNHLY, CDR2 FYNNEI, per germline. The CDR3 sequence: CASSGRTGENIQYF. The CDR3 DNA is TGTGCCAGCAGTGGTAGGACAGGGGAAAACATTCAGTACTTC.